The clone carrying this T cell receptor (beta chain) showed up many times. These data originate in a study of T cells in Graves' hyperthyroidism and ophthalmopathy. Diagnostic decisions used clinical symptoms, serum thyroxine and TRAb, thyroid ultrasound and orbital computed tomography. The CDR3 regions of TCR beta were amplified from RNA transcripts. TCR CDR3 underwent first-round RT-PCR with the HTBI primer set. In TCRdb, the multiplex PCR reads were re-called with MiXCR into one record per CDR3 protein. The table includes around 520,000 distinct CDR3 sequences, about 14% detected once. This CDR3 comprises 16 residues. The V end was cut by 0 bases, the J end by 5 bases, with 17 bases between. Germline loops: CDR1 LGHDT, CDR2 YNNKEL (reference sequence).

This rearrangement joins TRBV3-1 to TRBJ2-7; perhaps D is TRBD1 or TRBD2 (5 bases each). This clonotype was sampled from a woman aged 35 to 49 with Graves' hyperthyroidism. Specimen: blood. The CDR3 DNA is TGTGCCAGCAGCCAAGATCCCCCGGGGACGAGGGACGAGCAGTACTTC. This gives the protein CASSQDPPGTRDEQYF.